The 28 T cell receptor beta chains listed next were all sequenced from one sample in a study of T cell responses to AZD1222 COVID-19 vaccine. This table comes from immunoSEQ multiplex PCR, and its TCRdb copy is limited to in-frame clones, with some not included. The sample consists of about 120,000 clones, about 90% of them appearing once. The source material was peripheral blood, sampled on day 0 of AZD1222 vaccination. The origin of the receptors is an adult in good health.

In nucleotides, the CDR3 is TGTGCCTGGAGTCCACGACCGATCTCTGGAAACACCATATATTTT. Its protein is CAWSPRPISGNTIYF. The V gene is TRBV30, the J gene TRBJ1-3; D uncertain. Per the germline V gene, CDR1 is GTSNPN and CDR2 is SVGIG (reference sequence). There are 15 residues in the CDR3. Trimming took off 2 bases at V and 0 bases at J, with 11 bases between the two ends. Supplemented by reference TRBV30 and TRBJ1-3, the full variable domain reads SQTIHQWPATLVQPVGSPLSLECTVEGTSNPNLYWYRQAAGRGLQLLFYSVGIGQISSEVPQNLSASRPQDRQFILSSKKLLLSDSGFYLCAWSPRPISGNTIYFGEGSWLTVV.

The V call is TRBV7-3, the J call TRBJ1-1; 12 bases are shared with TRBD1. Germline CDR1 is SGHTA and CDR2 is FQGTGA. Trimming took 2 bases from V and 4 from J; bases not matched to a gene: 14. The CDR3 is 19 amino acids. CDR3 residues: CASSLRLGSGTGGSTEAFF. DNA of the CDR3: TGTGCCAGCAGCTTACGCCTAGGGAGCGGGACAGGGGGCAGCACTGAAGCTTTCTTT.

The V call is TRBV3-1 (or the pseudogene TRBV3-2), the J call TRBJ2-7, with 13 bases identical to TRBD2. Losses at the gene ends were 2 bases for V and 1 base for J; bases not matched to a gene: 5. CDR1 and CDR2 (germline): LGHDT, YNNKEL (reference sequence). This CDR3 contains 17 residues. In DNA, the CDR3 is TGTGCCAGCAGCCAACCTAGGACTAGCGGGAGTTCCTACGAGCAGTACTTC. It encodes CASSQPRTSGSSYEQYF.

The chain employs TRBV9 and TRBJ2-1; 14 positions agree with TRBD2. V lost 6 bases, J lost 5 bases, and 7 bases stayed unmatched. Germline lookup yields CDR1 SGDLS and CDR2 YYNGEE. The CDR3 spans 16 residues. The CDR3 sequence: CASTKGLAGENNEQFF. DNA of the CDR3: TGTGCCAGCACTAAGGGACTAGCGGGAGAAAACAATGAGCAGTTCTTC.

This clone has a handful of counts. V usage is TRBV6-6 and J usage is TRBJ2-2, with 13 bases identical to TRBD2. Trimming cost V 5 bases and J 5 bases; bases outside gene matches: 11. CDR3 length equals 18 residues. CDR1 and CDR2 from the germline V gene are MNHNY and SVGAGI (reference sequence). The chain's CDR3 is CASSPGLAGTEGTGELFF. As DNA, the CDR3 is TGTGCCAGCAGTCCGGGACTAGCGGGAACCGAGGGAACCGGGGAGCTGTTTTTT.

The gene calls are TRBV28 and TRBJ1-6, with 7 bases aligning to TRBD1. V lost 3 bases, J lost 3 bases, and 11 bases stayed unmatched. The CDR3 loop spans 18 amino acids. Germline V gives CDR1 MDHEN, CDR2 SYDVKM. The CDR3 coding sequence is TGTGCCAGCAGTTTGGATGGGACAGTCACCGTCTATAATTCACCCCTCCACTTT. It specifies CASSLDGTVTVYNSPLHF.

This clone was detected once. The chain employs TRBV27 and TRBJ1-2, with no clear D. Germline V CDR1 and CDR2: MNHEY, SMNVEV (reference sequence). Trimming removed 2 bases at V and 0 bases at J, with 7 bases between. CDR3 size: 14 residues. The CDR3, as DNA: TGTGCCAGCAGTTTAATAGGAGCTAACTATGGCTACACCTTC. This sequence encodes CASSLIGANYGYTF.

V is TRBV12-3 or TRBV12-4 and J is TRBJ2-2; D could derive from TRBD1 or TRBD2 (6 bases each). The V gene lost 10 bases and the J gene lost 8 bases, with 14 bases spanning the gap. The CDR3 sequence is 12 residues long. The CDR3 sequence is CAIGGPGGELFF. DNA for the CDR3: TGTGCCATTGGGGGGCCTGGGGGGGAGCTGTTTTTT.

The genes are TRBV10-3 and TRBJ2-1, with TRBD1 matching 10 bases. Losses at the gene ends were 0 bases for V and 8 bases for J; bases not matched to a gene: 10. The CDR3 loop spans 17 amino acids. Germline CDR1 and CDR2: ENHRY and SYGVKD. Here the CDR3 DNA reads TGTGCCATCAGTGAGTCCCCACGGGACAGGGGCTCGTATGAGCAGTTCTTC. It codes for CAISESPRDRGSYEQFF.

The chain couples TRBV6-2 or TRBV6-3 to TRBJ1-1, with D possibly matching TRBD1 (6 bases). Germline values: CDR1 MNHEY, CDR2 SVGEGT. The CDR3 totals 14 residues. Trimming took off 6 bases at V and 5 bases at J, with 16 bases between the two ends. The CDR3, as DNA: TGTGCCAGCAGCCAAAGGGGGGTGGTAACTGAAGCTTTCTTT. Amino acid sequence: CASSQRGVVTEAFF.

The chain links TRBV18 to TRBJ1-6; no definite D call. V was shortened by 2 bases and J by 7 bases, with 9 bases between the two germline ends. The CDR3 runs to 14 residues. Germline V CDR1 and CDR2: KGHSH, LQKENI. The CDR3 loop is CASSPDTLNSPLHF. The CDR3 DNA sequence: TGTGCCAGCTCACCAGACACCCTGAATTCACCCCTCCACTTT.

This clone has just one count. This chain uses TRBV28 with TRBJ2-3; 7 nucleotides agree with TRBD1. The CDR3 has 15 amino acids. Germline V gene lookup returns CDR1 MDHEN and CDR2 SYDVKM. V lost 1 base to trimming and J lost 5 bases; unmatched junction nucleotides: 6. CDR3 nucleotide sequence: TGTGCCAGCAGTTTATTGCCCAGGGGGATAGATACGCAGTATTTT. Protein sequence: CASSLLPRGIDTQYF. The full variable domain, in which reference TRBV28 and TRBJ2-3 provide the parts outside the CDR3, is DVKVTQSSRYLVKRTGEKVFLECVQDMDHENMFWYRQDPGLGLRLIYFSYDVKMKEKGDIPEGYSVSREKKERFSLILESASTNQTSMYLCASSLLPRGIDTQYFGPGTRLTVL.

The rearrangement uses TRBV28 and TRBJ1-2; D call uncertain. The V and J ends lost 6 bases and 3 bases respectively, with 14 bases between them. CDR3 size: 14 residues. CDR1 and CDR2 (germline): MDHEN, SYDVKM. The CDR3 loop reads CASSSPKPHYGYTF. Written as DNA, the CDR3 is TGTGCCAGCAGCAGCCCTAAACCGCACTATGGCTACACCTTC.

The chain recombines TRBV18 with TRBJ1-1; perhaps TRBD1 as D (5 bases). The CDR3 is made up of 13 amino acids. Germline values: CDR1 KGHSH, CDR2 LQKENI. With 0 bases removed from V and 5 bases from J, the gap between germline ends came to 7 bases. As DNA, the CDR3 is TGTGCCAGCTCACCACCGGGGGATACTGAAGCTTTCTTT. Translating gives CASSPPGDTEAFF.

The CDR3 loop is CASSAGTGRYGYTF. Written as DNA, the CDR3 is TGTGCCAGCAGCGCCGGGACAGGGCGGTATGGCTACACCTTC. The chain joins TRBV6-5 to TRBJ1-2; 9 nucleotides agree with TRBD1. This CDR3 is 14 amino acids long. Unmatched junction bases numbered 7, after V lost 6 bases and J lost 5 bases. From germline, CDR1 is MNHEY and CDR2 SVGAGI.

The chain is built from TRBV5-5 and TRBJ2-7; 8 positions match TRBD2. Trimming took 4 bases from V and 2 from J; bases not matched to a gene: 11. The CDR3 has 16 amino acids. CDR1 and CDR2 from the germline V gene are SGHKS and YYEKEE (reference sequence). As DNA, the CDR3 is TGTGCCAGCAGCCCCAGACTTGCGGGAGGCCCCTACGAGCAGTACTTC. Amino acids: CASSPRLAGGPYEQYF.

In regard to this clone: Other DNA variants within this sample encode the same CDR3. The chain combines TRBV18 with TRBJ1-1; D perhaps matches TRBD1 (6 bases). The germline gives CDR1 KGHSH, CDR2 LQKENI. Trimming took 1 base from V and 1 from J, leaving 7 bases between them. CDR3 size: 14 residues. CDR3 sequence (DNA): TGTGCCAGCTCACCACAGACAGGGAACACTGAAGCTTTCTTT. This sequence encodes CASSPQTGNTEAFF.

The V gene is TRBV9, the J gene TRBJ1-2; 10 nucleotides align to TRBD1. CDR1 and CDR2 (germline): SGDLS, YYNGEE. Trimming at V came to 0 bases and at J to 3 bases, leaving 8 bases not matched to a gene. The CDR3 has 17 amino acids. CDR3 DNA sequence: TGTGCCAGCAGCGTAGACATAAGGACAGGGGGGGACTATGGCTACACCTTC. Its protein is CASSVDIRTGGDYGYTF.

The gene calls are TRBV7-2 and TRBJ1-5; D unresolved. Germline V lookup: CDR1 SGHTA, CDR2 FQGNSA. Deletions cut 1 base from V and 6 bases from J, with 7 bases between. The CDR3 covers 13 residues. CDR3 nucleotide sequence: TGTGCCAGCAGCTTAGACTCGGGTCAGCCCCAGCATTTT. Its protein product is CASSLDSGQPQHF.

This rearrangement joins TRBV30 to TRBJ1-2; no reliable D call. Germline V gives CDR1 GTSNPN, CDR2 SVGIG (reference sequence). CDR3 length: 12 residues. V was cut by 3 bases and J by 4 bases, with 9 bases left in between. CDR3 sequence (DNA): TGTGCCTGGAGGGTAAGCCCCTATGGCTACACCTTC. This sequence encodes CAWRVSPYGYTF.

The chain combines TRBV3-1 (or the pseudogene TRBV3-2) with TRBJ2-7; D is possibly TRBD2 (6 bases). V was shortened by 3 bases and J by 7 bases, with 13 bases between the two germline ends. Per germline, CDR1 LGHDT and CDR2 YNNKEL (reference sequence). The CDR3 spans 13 residues. The CDR3 spells CASSQAGTREQYF. The CDR3 nucleotides read TGTGCCAGCAGCCAGGCGGGGACGCGAGAGCAGTACTTC.

The genes are TRBV6-5 and TRBJ1-6; a weak D match, TRBD1 (5 bases). The ends were cut back, 2 bases at V and 7 bases at J, with 9 bases in the middle. The CDR3 is 14 amino acids. Germline CDR1 reads MNHEY; CDR2 reads SVGAGI. CDR3 nucleotides: TGTGCCAGCAGTTACGGGGGAGGGAATTCACCCCTCCACTTT. Translated: CASSYGGGNSPLHF.

This clone appeared a few times. The chain has TRBV15 and TRBJ2-7, with D uncertain. V lost 3 bases and J 2 bases, leaving 5 bases between the germline ends. There are 12 residues in the CDR3. Germline-derived CDR1 and CDR2 are LNHNV and YYDKDF (reference sequence). The CDR3 is CATSSPAYEQYF. The DNA for the CDR3 is TGTGCCACCAGCAGCCCCGCCTACGAGCAGTACTTC.

This clone was seen only once. The chain employs TRBV7-3 and TRBJ1-6; D is unclear. Germline V gene sequence: CDR1 SGHTA, CDR2 FQGTGA. The CDR3 sequence is 13 residues long. Trimming removed 5 bases at V and 10 bases at J, with 12 bases between. CDR3 sequence: CASSTTGVSPLHF. The CDR3 DNA reads TGTGCCAGCAGCACAACCGGGGTCTCACCCCTCCACTTT. Complete variable domain (other parts from reference TRBV7-3 and TRBJ1-6): GAGVSQTPSNKVTEKGKYVELRCDPISGHTALYWYRQSLGQGPEFLIYFQGTGAADDSGLPNDRFFAVRPEGSVSTLKIQRTERGDSAVYLCASSTTGVSPLHFGNGTRLTVT.

The CDR3 sequence is CASSLVPGRNEKLFF. Here the CDR3 DNA reads TGCGCCAGCAGCTTGGTGCCAGGTCGGAATGAAAAACTGTTTTTT. This rearrangement joins TRBV5-1 to TRBJ1-4; D is unclear. The length of the CDR3 is 15 residues. Trimming took off 0 bases at V and 5 bases at J, with 11 bases between the two ends. Germline CDR1 reads SGHRS; CDR2 reads YFSETQ. Filled out from reference TRBV5-1 and TRBJ1-4, the complete variable domain reads KAGVTQTPRYLIKTRGQQVTLSCSPISGHRSVSWYQQTPGQGLQFLFEYFSETQRNKGNFPGRFSGRQFSNSRSEMNVSTLELGDSALYLCASSLVPGRNEKLFFGSGTQLSVL.

The chain recombines TRBV9 with TRBJ2-3; D tentatively reads TRBD1 or TRBD2 (5 bases each). This CDR3 contains 16 residues. CDR1 and CDR2 from the germline V gene are SGDLS and YYNGEE. V was cut by 3 bases and J by 0 bases, with 14 bases left in between. The CDR3 nucleotides read TGTGCCAGCAGCGCGACCGGGACGCCTAGCACAGATACGCAGTATTTT. Amino acids: CASSATGTPSTDTQYF.

The V and J genes are TRBV19 and TRBJ1-3; TRBD1 is a possible D gene (6 bases). Between the trimmed V and J ends, which lost 0 bases and 2 bases, there was a span of 14 bases. Germline V gives CDR1 LNHDA, CDR2 SQIVND (reference sequence). This CDR3 region has 17 residues. CDR3 residues: CASSIDSGGEAGNTIYF. The CDR3 DNA is TGTGCCAGTAGTATAGATTCCGGGGGCGAAGCTGGAAACACCATATATTTT.

The V gene is TRBV5-8, the J gene TRBJ2-2, with 10 bases fitting TRBD2. The junction had 3 bases not matched to a gene; V was cut back by 2 bases and J by 5 bases. CDR3 length equals 15 residues. The germline V gene encodes CDR1 SGHTS and CDR2 YDEGEE. CDR3: CASSFRTSGTGELFF. As DNA, the CDR3 is TGTGCCAGCAGCTTCCGGACTAGCGGTACCGGGGAGCTGTTTTTT.